There are many counts of the clone carrying this TCR beta chain. Its antigen is undetermined. The CDR3 extends over 14 amino acids. The V end lost 2 bases, the J end lost 0 bases, and 6 bases lay between the germline ends. CDR1 and CDR2 (germline): LGHNA, YNFKEQ. TCR cDNA molecules each carried a unique molecular identifier. TCRdb recomputed calls from the 5' RACE reads with MiXCR, one row per CDR3 protein. The sample carries about 12,000 distinct CDR3 sequences, over 11% recorded once. The data stem from a study of spatial heterogeneity in lung cancer. Study-wide results and limits: Blood contained ubiquitous expanded tumor TCRs more at resection than at follow-up.

Time point meaning: sample taken at primary tumor resection. Tumor, nontumor lung or frozen PBMC supplied whole RNA that was sequenced unsorted. Samples were donated by 72 untreated early-stage non-small cell lung cancer patients. This specimen consisted of PBMCs, obtained at surgery. The TCR comes from a female donor with early-stage non-small cell lung cancer. The rearrangement links TRBV4-2 to TRBJ2-3; weak D call: TRBD2 (6 bases). The DNA of the CDR3 is TGTGCCAGCAGCCAAAGCGGGAGCACAGATACGCAGTATTTT. Protein sequence: CASSQSGSTDTQYF.